This T cell receptor beta chain was captured in a study of blood T cell repertoires in COVID-19. Study background: Samples taken during acute and convalescent COVID-19 were collected in the United States, Italy and Spain.

The table came from immunoSEQ multiplex PCR; TCRdb's copy has only in-frame clones and leaves some out. The repertoire holds roughly 140,000 clones, roughly 80% seen once, with roughly 0.56% in the top ten. This CDR3 contains 15 residues. Trimming took 6 bases from V and 1 from J, leaving 16 bases between them. The germline V gene has CDR1 MNHNS and CDR2 SASEGT. The clonotype comes from a man aged 55 to 70 with acute or convalescent COVID-19. The chain recombines TRBV6-1 with TRBJ2-7, with D tentatively TRBD1 (6 bases). Sequenced: peripheral blood. CDR3 in DNA: TGTGCCAGCAGGCCTCGGACAGCCGTTTCCTACGAGCAGTACTTC. This sequence encodes CASRPRTAVSYEQYF.